These 24 T cell receptor beta chains were sequenced from one sample in a study of identical twins. TCRdb redid the calling of the 5' RACE reads with MiXCR, one entry per CDR3 protein. Among around 480,000 distinct CDR3 sequences listed, 14% were seen once. This same sample was also taken into another study, of yellow fever vaccine responses in identical twins.

What was sequenced was CD4+ T cells sorted from blood. These receptors were collected from a woman in her late teens or twenties in good health.

This clonotype turned up a few times. The V call is TRBV5-1, the J call TRBJ2-3; 9 bases map to TRBD2. This CDR3 is built from 16 residues. The V and J ends lost 0 bases and 6 bases, in that order; junction bases with no gene match: 8. Per germline, CDR1 SGHRS and CDR2 YFSETQ. The CDR3 is CASSLEGRGGRDTQYF. The CDR3 DNA reads TGCGCCAGCAGCTTGGAAGGGCGGGGGGGCCGCGATACGCAGTATTTT.

Turning to this clonotype: This sequence may be a read error, since a much larger clone differs from it by one base. This chain links TRBV29-1 with TRBJ2-3; D ambiguous. CDR1 SQVTM and CDR2 ANQGSEA come from the germline V gene. The CDR3 is made up of 11 amino acids. The DNA of the CDR3 is TGCAGCGCCGCCCTAGGAGATACGCTGTATTTT. This translates into CSAALGDTLYF.

This clonotype was seen many times. The rearrangement links TRBV7-2 to TRBJ2-1; 8 bases agree with TRBD2. Germline V gene sequence: CDR1 SGHTA, CDR2 FQGNSA. The CDR3 totals 15 residues. The V segment lost 5 bases and the J segment 0 bases; nucleotides outside the gene matches: 3. The CDR3 sequence is CASSRSGSSYNEQFF. The CDR3 DNA reads as TGTGCCAGCAGCCGAAGCGGGAGCTCCTACAATGAGCAGTTCTTC.

This clonotype was counted only a few times. The V gene is TRBV12-3 or TRBV12-4, the J gene TRBJ1-2; weak D call: TRBD1 (5 bases). The CDR3 has 14 amino acids. Trimming left V 4 bases short and J 4 bases short, with 13 bases between. Here the CDR3 DNA reads TGTGCCAGCAGTTCCCCGACAGTGTCCTATGGCTACACCTTC. Translated, it gives CASSSPTVSYGYTF.

A few counts support this clonotype. This sequence joins TRBV3-1 and TRBJ2-7, with 10 positions matching TRBD2. After removal of 1 base from V and 9 bases from J, the junction contained 6 bases not matched to a gene. This CDR3 spans 14 amino acids. Germline V lookup: CDR1 LGHDT, CDR2 YNNKEL (reference sequence). The CDR3: CASSQAAGGPGQYF. The CDR3 DNA reads as TGTGCCAGCAGCCAAGCAGCGGGAGGGCCTGGGCAGTACTTC.

The rearrangement uses TRBV29-1 and TRBJ2-5; D is perhaps TRBD2 (6 bases). V lost 7 bases to trimming and J lost 5 bases, with 14 bases between them. The CDR3 is 12 amino acids. The germline CDR1 and CDR2 sequences are SQVTM and ANQGSEA. The CDR3 sequence: CSAGPGEETQYF. In nucleotides, the CDR3 is TGCAGCGCCGGCCCGGGGGAGGAGACCCAGTACTTC.

This sequence joins TRBV5-1 and TRBJ2-3; a possible D gene is TRBD1 (6 bases). Germline V gene sequence: CDR1 SGHRS, CDR2 YFSETQ. This CDR3 has 14 residues. Trimming stripped 7 bases from V and 5 bases from J, with 17 bases between. The CDR3 region is CASAQGRGGDTQYF. Written as DNA, the CDR3 is TGCGCCAGCGCGCAGGGCCGAGGGGGAGATACGCAGTATTTT.

V and J are TRBV5-1 and TRBJ2-7; 7 nucleotides line up with TRBD1. J was trimmed by 3 bases and V by 0 bases; bases with no gene match: 9. The CDR3 is 16 amino acids. Germline values: CDR1 SGHRS, CDR2 YFSETQ. CDR3 nucleotides: TGCGCCAGCAGCTTGGCCACAGGGGCTGGGTACTACGAGCAGTACTTC. Encoded protein: CASSLATGAGYYEQYF.

This clonotype has a handful of counts. V gene TRBV6-5 combines with J gene TRBJ2-5; 9 bases fit TRBD2. Germline V CDR1 and CDR2: MNHEY, SVGAGI. CDR3 length: 15 amino acids. With V trimmed by 2 bases and J by 2 bases, 3 bases remained unmatched. Here the CDR3 DNA reads TGTGCCAGCAGTTACAGAGCGGGGGGTCAAGAGACCCAGTACTTC. This sequence encodes CASSYRAGGQETQYF.

This clonotype has a count of ten or more. CDR3 region: CASSSIDRGSSPLHF. CDR3 coding DNA: TGTGCCAGCAGCTCGATAGACAGGGGATCTTCACCCCTCCACTTT. V and J are TRBV7-2 and TRBJ1-6, with 8 nucleotides matching TRBD1. The germline gives CDR1 SGHTA, CDR2 FQGNSA. CDR3 length: 15 residues. J was trimmed by 9 bases and V by 4 bases; bases with no gene match: 8.

This clonotype was observed a few times. The chain couples TRBV11-2 to TRBJ2-5; no clear D gene. Trimming took off 3 bases at V and 5 bases at J, with 13 bases between the two ends. The CDR3 has 14 residues. The germline V gene has CDR1 SGHAT and CDR2 FQNNGV. CDR3 sequence reads: CASSFGSALETQYF. CDR3 coding DNA: TGTGCCAGCAGCTTTGGTTCGGCGCTGGAGACCCAGTACTTC.

The DNA for the CDR3 is TGCAGTGCTAGCTCAGGCATATCAAGCATAGCGGGAAGCACAGATACGCAGTATTTT. The encoded protein is CSASSGISSIAGSTDTQYF. V usage is TRBV20-1 and J usage is TRBJ2-3, with 8 positions matching TRBD2. V lost 3 bases and J lost 0; bases outside the gene matches: 17. The CDR3 is made up of 19 amino acids. CDR1 DFQATT and CDR2 SNEGSKA come from the germline V gene (reference sequence).

This clonotype was counted at least ten times. The chain has TRBV6-2 or TRBV6-3 and TRBJ2-1; no clear D. The CDR3 contains 14 residues. Germline CDR1 reads MNHEY; CDR2 reads SVGEGT. V lost 6 bases to trimming and J lost 0 bases, with 9 bases between them. As DNA, the CDR3 is TGTGCCAGCAGCCTTCCGAGCTCCTACAATGAGCAGTTCTTC. Protein: CASSLPSSYNEQFF.

V gene TRBV28 combines with J gene TRBJ1-5, with no clear D. Deletions cut 7 bases from V and 2 bases from J, with 12 bases between. This CDR3 is built from 14 residues. The germline gives CDR1 MDHEN, CDR2 SYDVKM. The CDR3 sequence is CASNGELGNQPQHF. CDR3 sequence (DNA): TGTGCCAGCAATGGTGAGTTGGGCAATCAGCCCCAGCATTTT.

V usage is TRBV12-3 or TRBV12-4 and J usage is TRBJ1-4; 12 bases are a match to TRBD1. The CDR3 sequence is 15 residues long. V trimming: 5 bases; J trimming: 11 bases; junction bases outside the gene matches: 9. The CDR3 loop reads CASSTSGTGGAKLFF. CDR3 coding DNA: TGTGCCAGCAGTACCTCGGGGACAGGGGGCGCGAAACTGTTTTTT.

This clonotype was recorded at least ten times. The chain is built from TRBV19 and TRBJ1-4; D gene ambiguous. This CDR3 is 14 amino acids long. The germline V and J ends were trimmed by 6 bases and 13 bases, with 21 bases remaining between them. Germline lookup yields CDR1 LNHDA and CDR2 SQIVND (reference sequence). The chain's CDR3 is CASRPEYSPNGLFF. The CDR3 DNA sequence: TGTGCCAGTAGGCCGGAATACTCGCCTAATGGACTGTTTTTT. The variable domain in full, completed from reference TRBV19 and TRBJ1-4, reads DGGITQSPKYLFRKEGQNVTLSCEQNLNHDAMYWYRQDPGQGLRLIYYSQIVNDFQKGDIAEGYSVSREKKESFPLTVTSAQKNPTAFYLCASRPEYSPNGLFFGSGTQLSVL.

The CDR3 is CASSERPYNEQFF. CDR3 nucleotide sequence: TGTGCCAGCAGTGAAAGGCCTTACAATGAGCAGTTCTTC. The gene calls are TRBV2 and TRBJ2-1; D is ambiguous. The CDR3 contains 13 residues. The germline V gene encodes CDR1 SNHLY and CDR2 FYNNEI. V gave up 2 bases and J gave up 4 bases, with 6 bases separating them.

This clonotype occurred a few times. The chain couples TRBV7-2 to TRBJ2-7; D is unclear. Trimming left V 8 bases short and J 2 bases short, with 22 bases between. The CDR3 consists of 16 residues. Germline CDR1 is SGHTA and CDR2 is FQGNSA. This CDR3 reads CASRTPKGGRAYEQYF. Here the CDR3 DNA reads TGTGCCAGCCGAACCCCCAAGGGTGGACGGGCCTACGAGCAGTACTTC.

The V gene is TRBV29-1, the J gene TRBJ1-1; possibly TRBD1 for D (5 bases). CDR1 SQVTM and CDR2 ANQGSEA come from the germline V gene. The CDR3 spans 12 residues. The CDR3 protein is CRADSLGTEAFF. CDR3 sequence (DNA): TGCAGGGCAGACAGCCTCGGGACTGAAGCTTTCTTT. Filled out from reference TRBV29-1 and TRBJ1-1, the complete variable domain reads SAVISQKPSRDICQRGTSLTIQCQVDSQVTMMFWYRQQPGQSLTLIATANQGSEATYESGFVIDKFPISRPNLTFSTLTVSNMSPEDSSIYLCRADSLGTEAFFGQGTRLTVV.

The chain joins TRBV11-2 to TRBJ2-3; D is uncertain. The CDR3 runs to 15 residues. V lost 0 bases and J 6 bases, leaving 13 bases between the germline ends. The V gene's germline CDR1 is SGHAT and CDR2 FQNNGV. The CDR3 nucleotides read TGTGCCAGCAGCTTAGATGGTCCGGGCCCCGATACGCAGTATTTT. It codes for CASSLDGPGPDTQYF.

This chain uses TRBV10-3 with TRBJ2-5; 10 nucleotides agree with TRBD2. The CDR3 sequence is 14 residues long. CDR1 is ENHRY and CDR2 is SYGVKD in the germline V gene. J was trimmed by 5 bases and V by 6 bases; bases with no gene match: 6. CDR3 region: CAISERLAGETQYF. CDR3 nucleotide sequence: TGTGCCATCAGCGAACGACTAGCGGGTGAGACCCAGTACTTC.

The V and J genes are TRBV5-6 and TRBJ2-7, with 7 bases identical to TRBD2. Trimming cost V 4 bases and J 3 bases; bases outside gene matches: 10. Germline CDR1 is SGHDT and CDR2 is YYEEEE. The CDR3 spans 15 residues. The CDR3 nucleotides read TGTGCCAGCAGCCTGAGCGGGGACCACCTCTACGAGCAGTACTTC. This translates into CASSLSGDHLYEQYF.

This clonotype appeared a few times. The chain has TRBV2 and TRBJ2-7; a possible D gene is TRBD1 (5 bases). Trimming removed 4 bases at V and 3 bases at J, with 13 bases between. There are 14 residues in the CDR3. Germline-derived CDR1 and CDR2 are SNHLY and FYNNEI. The CDR3 bases are TGTGCCAGCAGTGGTGGCAGGGAAGGCTACGAGCAGTACTTC. This encodes CASSGGREGYEQYF.

In this sample, this clonotype turned up many times. V gene TRBV12-3 or TRBV12-4 combines with J gene TRBJ2-2, with D perhaps TRBD1 or TRBD2 (6 bases each). The V end was cut by 6 bases, the J end by 7 bases, with 18 bases between. The CDR3 loop spans 15 amino acids. CDR3 loop: CASRKQGAGIGELFF. CDR3 in DNA: TGTGCCAGCAGAAAACAGGGTGCGGGAATCGGGGAGCTGTTTTTT.